This is a list of T cell receptor beta chains from one sample in a study of shared clonotypes between healthy human individuals. Repertoires were generated with immunoSEQ multiplex PCR, while TCRdb's copy carries only in-frame clones and drops some. The profile shows 1,400,000 or so clones, approximately 98.5% of them singletons. The sequencing sample was made of naive CD4+ T cells sorted from blood. The receptors derive from a man under 40 in good health. The conserved cysteine and the conserved F or W are not part of the CDR3 here. D genes are given only for firm matches.

>TRBJ2-7|TRBV6-5|TRBD1
ASSYSKWDSTYEQY
>TRBJ2-1|TRBV28|TRBD2
ASSLGTGLADYNEQF
>TRBJ2-3|TRBV15|-
ATSRDGFGSTDTQY
>TRBJ1-4|TRBV28|TRBD1
ASSAPGQGAFIEKLF
>TRBJ2-7|TRBV11-2|TRBD1
ASSLIGQGFYEQY
>TRBJ1-4|TRBV7-6|-
ASSLGSYGEKLF
>TRBJ1-1|TRBV18|-
ASSPTRPANTEAF
>TRBJ1-5|TRBV9|-
ASSVEALGPQH
>TRBJ2-1|TRBV9|-
ASSPGGEQF
>TRBJ1-1|TRBV25-1|TRBD1
ASTPGQVTEAF
>TRBJ2-1|TRBV19|-
ASSTGPGYNEQF
>TRBJ1-3|TRBV10-3|-
AISPGPGNTIY
>TRBJ2-2|TRBV9|TRBD2
ASSVAPKGSGRASNTGELF
>TRBJ2-7|TRBV9|TRBD1
ASSSGTGVGEQY
>TRBJ1-1|TRBV7-9|-
ASSLDGMNTEAF
>TRBJ2-5|TRBV19|-
ASSIRGLGETQY
>TRBJ2-1|TRBV9|TRBD2
ASSVATSGRASQF
>TRBJ2-1|TRBV6-1|TRBD2
ASRPPGTKNEQF
>TRBJ1-5|TRBV2|-
ASSIDKGSNQPQH
>TRBJ2-4|TRBV5-1|-
ASSLELGLAKNIQY
>TRBJ1-1|TRBV2|-
ASSVRTANTEAF
>TRBJ2-4|TRBV27|TRBD2
ASSLGGLAGQVAKNIQY
>TRBJ2-3|TRBV10-3|-
AISDLRDLSSTDTQY
>TRBJ2-7|TRBV28|TRBD2
ASSFGGRAYEQY
>TRBJ2-1|TRBV6-5|-
ASSYSRSSYNEQF
>TRBJ2-1|TRBV5-4|-
ASSVERGFNYNEQF
>TRBJ1-1|TRBV7-9|-
ASSFSVNTEAF
>TRBJ2-1|TRBV28|-
ASSSAPASSYNEQF
>TRBJ1-1|TRBV18|-
ADSHRGDTEAF
>TRBJ2-7|TRBV2|-
ASTAGTLSEQY
>TRBJ1-5|TRBV10-2|-
ASSVGARYNQPQH
>TRBJ2-7|TRBV19|TRBD2
ASSIRPASGRDLEQY
>TRBJ2-7|TRBV29-1|TRBD1
SVASLDRGVFGEQY
>TRBJ2-1|TRBV19|-
ASSPGGGPYNEQF
>TRBJ2-7|TRBV29-1|-
SVEKAQDSYEQY
>TRBJ2-7|TRBV28|-
ASSLSLTYEQY
>TRBJ1-1|TRBV28|-
ASTGTLNTEAF
>TRBJ1-1|TRBV4-1|TRBD1
ASSQSRTGSEAF
>TRBJ2-1|TRBV10-2|TRBD2
ASRLAYNEQF
>TRBJ2-4|TRBV6-5|-
ASTKGAGVGNIQY
>TRBJ2-3|TRBV14|TRBD2
ASSPRDSGRKDTQY
>TRBJ2-1|TRBV7-8|TRBD2
ASSLLAANNEKQF
>TRBJ1-5|TRBV6-6|TRBD1
ASSYRQGGQPQH
>TRBJ1-1|TRBV18|-
ASSQGGFSYTEAF
>TRBJ1-1|TRBV28|TRBD1
ASKTGVASEAF
>TRBJ2-5|TRBV4-3|-
ASSQGPVGQETQY
>TRBJ1-3|TRBV11-2|-
ASSPDRTPRESSGNTIY
>TRBJ2-7|TRBV6-1|TRBD2
ASSVTSGSSYEQY
>TRBJ2-7|TRBV29-1|-
SVEAAPYEQY
>TRBJ2-6|TRBV6-5|TRBD2
AIRRGAGANVLT
>TRBJ2-7|TRBV5-4|-
ASSTPTEGGEQY
>TRBJ2-7|TRBV6-1|TRBD2
ASSDGTSGMIYEQY
>TRBJ1-2|TRBV9|TRBD1
ASSVALGQGDYGYT
>TRBJ2-7|TRBV25-1|TRBD2
ASSGLAAPGEQY
>TRBJ2-1|TRBV7-2|-
ASSLDHYNEQF
>TRBJ2-1|TRBV5-1|-
ASSLTGQNYNEQF